These T cell receptor beta chains were read from a single sample in a study of blood T cell repertoires in COVID-19. Data came from immunoSEQ multiplex PCR; TCRdb stores just in-frame clones and leaves some out. The sample holds around 70,000 clones, approximately 90% seen once. Sequencing used peripheral blood. The receptors derive from an older woman with active COVID-19. CDR3s include the opening cysteine and the closing phenylalanine or tryptophan. D genes are given only for firm matches. Some rows have no size entry. The others give once, few or many, or a class for an expanded clone.

D: TRBD2; J: TRBJ2-7; V: TRBV5-8; size: .; DNA: TGTGCCAGCAGCTTGCAGGGACTAGGAGGCTACGAGCAGTACTTC; CDR3: CASSLQGLGGYEQYF
D: TRBD1; J: TRBJ2-6; V: TRBV19; size: .; DNA: TGTGCCAGTAGTCCCGGGGACAGCCTATGGGCTGGGGCCAACGTCCTGACTTTC; CDR3: CASSPGDSLWAGANVLTF
D: TRBD1; J: TRBJ2-7; V: TRBV5-3; size: .; DNA: TGTGCCAGAATAGGGCAGACAAACCCGGGACAGAAGGAGCAGTACTTC; CDR3: CARIGQTNPGQKEQYF
D: TRBD1; J: TRBJ2-7; V: TRBV2; size: .; DNA: TGTGCCAGCATAGTGGGTGCCAGGGGGCCCGAGCAGTACTTC; CDR3: CASIVGARGPEQYF
D: .; J: TRBJ1-4; V: TRBV2; size: once; DNA: TGTGCCAGCAGTGACCCCTCGCGGGGGCGTGCGGAAAAACTGTTTTTT; CDR3: CASSDPSRGRAEKLFF
D: .; J: TRBJ1-5; V: TRBV5-6; size: .; DNA: TGTGCCAGCAGCTTGTTTGGGGCTTCTAAGGGCCAGCCCCAGCATTTT; CDR3: CASSLFGASKGQPQHF
D: TRBD2; J: TRBJ2-7; V: TRBV6-6; size: .; DNA: TGTGCCAGCAGTTACCCTCCTGGACTAGCGGATTACGAGCAGTACTTC; CDR3: CASSYPPGLADYEQYF
D: .; J: TRBJ2-1; V: TRBV5-1; size: .; DNA: TGCGCCAGCAGCTTACGGGAGAGGTACAATGAGCAGTTCTTC; CDR3: CASSLRERYNEQFF
D: TRBD2; J: TRBJ2-7; V: TRBV24-1; size: .; DNA: TGTGCCACCACTCTATCCCCGACTAGCGCTAGACCTTCCTACGAGCAGTACTTC; CDR3: CATTLSPTSARPSYEQYF
D: TRBD1; J: TRBJ2-1; V: TRBV5-1; size: .; DNA: TGCGCCAGCAGCTTGCTTCCAACCCGACAGGGGCGATCCTACAATGAGCAGTTCTTC; CDR3: CASSLLPTRQGRSYNEQFF
D: TRBD1; J: TRBJ1-4; V: TRBV5-1; size: .; DNA: TGCGCCAGCAGCTTGGGGCAGGGGGCGGCTAATGAAAAACTGTTTTTT; CDR3: CASSLGQGAANEKLFF
D: .; J: TRBJ2-7; V: TRBV4-1; size: .; DNA: TGCGCCAGCAGCCCGGGCCCCGGGACACTCTACGAGCAGTACTTC; CDR3: CASSPGPGTLYEQYF
D: TRBD2; J: TRBJ2-3; V: TRBV5-4; size: .; DNA: TGTGCCAGCAGCTTGGAAGGGACTAGACTCACAGATACGCAGTATTTT; CDR3: CASSLEGTRLTDTQYF
D: .; J: TRBJ1-1; V: TRBV10-3; size: .; DNA: TGTGCCATCAGTGAGTCGACGGGACGGGGGGACACTGAAGCTTTCTTT; CDR3: CAISESTGRGDTEAFF
D: TRBD1; J: TRBJ1-1; V: TRBV7-9; size: once; DNA: TGTGCCAGCAGCTTATTACAGGGGCGAGGCACTGAAGCTTTCTTT; CDR3: CASSLLQGRGTEAFF
D: TRBD1; J: TRBJ1-2; V: TRBV28; size: .; DNA: TGTGCCACATTACCCGGGACAGGGAGACACACCTTC; CDR3: CATLPGTGRHTF
D: .; J: TRBJ2-6; V: TRBV15; size: .; DNA: TGTGCCACCAGCAGCCGCGAGGGACAAAGCTCTGGGGCCAACGTCCTGACTTTC; CDR3: CATSSREGQSSGANVLTF
D: .; J: TRBJ2-7; V: TRBV11-2; size: .; DNA: TGTGCCAGCAGCTTAGCCCCCGGGACAATCGGGAACGAGCAGTACTTC; CDR3: CASSLAPGTIGNEQYF
D: .; J: TRBJ2-7; V: TRBV28; size: .; DNA: TGTGCCAGCAGTTTAAGGGGCGAGCAGTACTTC; CDR3: CASSLRGEQYF
D: TRBD1; J: TRBJ2-7; V: TRBV2; size: .; DNA: TGTGCCAGCATTGGTCCCGGGACAGAATACGAGCAGTACTTC; CDR3: CASIGPGTEYEQYF
D: .; J: TRBJ1-2; V: TRBV4-1; size: .; DNA: TGCGCCAGCAGCCAAGATCCCCCAGAAAACTATGGCTACACCTTC; CDR3: CASSQDPPENYGYTF
D: .; J: TRBJ1-1; V: TRBV6-4; size: .; DNA: TGTGCCAGCAGTGAGGGCAGGGCCAACACTGAAGCTTTCTTT; CDR3: CASSEGRANTEAFF
D: .; J: TRBJ1-5; V: TRBV19; size: .; DNA: TGTGCCAGTAGTACTAGGGGGGGGTACAATCAGCCCCAGCATTTT; CDR3: CASSTRGGYNQPQHF
D: TRBD2; J: TRBJ2-1; V: TRBV20-1; size: .; DNA: TGCAGTGCTAGTGGGCTAGCGGGGAGGCATGAGCAGTTCTTC; CDR3: CSASGLAGRHEQFF
D: TRBD1; J: TRBJ1-5; V: TRBV5-6; size: .; DNA: TGTGCCAGCAGCTTGGGACAGGGGGGCCAGCCCCAGCATTTT; CDR3: CASSLGQGGQPQHF
D: .; J: TRBJ2-3; V: TRBV10-3; size: .; DNA: TGTGCCCCTCCGGGGGGCGGGCCTAGCACAGATACGCAGTATTTT; CDR3: CAPPGGGPSTDTQYF
D: TRBD1; J: TRBJ2-2; V: TRBV5-4; size: .; DNA: TGTGCCAGCAGCCGGGCGCCCGGGACAGAAAACACCGGGGAGCTGTTTTTT; CDR3: CASSRAPGTENTGELFF
D: TRBD1; J: TRBJ2-5; V: TRBV6-1; size: .; DNA: TGTGCCAGCAGTGCCTTCCCCGGGACAGCAAGAGAGACCCAGTACTTC; CDR3: CASSAFPGTARETQYF
D: TRBD2; J: TRBJ2-5; V: TRBV11-1; size: .; DNA: TGTGCCAGCAGCCCCCCAGCGGGAGAGGGCCAAGAGACCCAGTACTTC; CDR3: CASSPPAGEGQETQYF
D: TRBD1; J: TRBJ1-5; V: TRBV14; size: .; DNA: TGTGCCAGCAGCCGCGGGACAGGGCTAATGGCGGGGCTAGTGATTCAGCCCCAGCATTTT; CDR3: CASSRGTGLMAGLVIQPQHF
D: .; J: TRBJ2-1; V: TRBV7-9; size: .; DNA: TGTGCCAGCAGCCCACCGGGGGTGGGGGAGCAGTTCTTC; CDR3: CASSPPGVGEQFF
D: .; J: TRBJ1-1; V: TRBV6-5; size: .; DNA: TGTGCCAGCAGTTCCCTTATGAGGTTTTCCACTGAAGCTTTCTTT; CDR3: CASSSLMRFSTEAFF
D: .; J: TRBJ2-5; V: TRBV7-8; size: .; DNA: TGTGCCAGCAGCTTGGGACATCTCACAGGGGAGACCCAGTACTTC; CDR3: CASSLGHLTGETQYF
D: TRBD1; J: TRBJ1-2; V: TRBV28; size: .; DNA: TGTGCCAGCAGTCCCTACGCCGACAGGGGCGGGGGCTACACCTTC; CDR3: CASSPYADRGGGYTF
D: TRBD1; J: TRBJ1-5; V: TRBV28; size: once; DNA: TGTGCCAGCAGTTTTCAGGGGGCCTTAAATCAGCCCCAGCATTTT; CDR3: CASSFQGALNQPQHF
D: .; J: TRBJ1-5; V: TRBV11-2; size: once; DNA: TGTGCCAGCAGCATAGGGGGGGGTCAGCCCCAGCATTTT; CDR3: CASSIGGGQPQHF
D: .; J: TRBJ1-4; V: TRBV5-4; size: .; DNA: TGTGCCAGCAGCTCCTCAGGGGCAACTAATGAAAAACTGTTTTTT; CDR3: CASSSSGATNEKLFF
D: TRBD1; J: TRBJ2-2; V: TRBV5-1; size: once; DNA: TGCGCCAGCAGCTTTTCCGGGACAGGGGCCTCCACCGGGGAGCTGTTTTTT; CDR3: CASSFSGTGASTGELFF